A selection of T cell receptor beta chains follows, all from one sample in a study of chemoradiotherapy in HPV16-positive cancers. Libraries were prepared by immunoSEQ multiplex PCR; TCRdb keeps only in-frame clonotypes and omits some of them. The sample lists around 13,000 clones; more than 70% were seen once. Sample acquisition took place from a patient who underwent chemoradiotherapy. Receptor source: a human donor with HPV-associated anogenital cancer. The CDR3 runs from the conserved cysteine through the conserved F or W. Fields, in order: D gene, V gene, clone size, J gene, CDR3 protein, CDR3 DNA. A D gene is named only where the DNA matches it firmly. Where a row states a size, it is once, few, many or the class of an expanded clone; other rows omit it.

>-|TRBV6-5|-|TRBJ2-1
CASSYSGGGSYNEQFF
TGTGCCAGCAGTTACTCGGGAGGGGGCTCCTACAATGAGCAGTTCTTC
>-|TRBV9|-|TRBJ2-1
CASSVDTGEQFF
TGTGCCAGCAGCGTAGATACCGGTGAGCAGTTCTTC
>TRBD2|TRBV5-1|once|TRBJ2-5
CASSLGLAGVETQYF
TGCGCCAGCAGCTTGGGACTAGCGGGAGTAGAGACCCAGTACTTC
>-|TRBV6-1|-|TRBJ2-7
CASSPAMGYEQYF
TGTGCCAGCAGCCCAGCAATGGGCTACGAGCAGTACTTC
>-|TRBV11-3|-|TRBJ2-3
CASSPGGGPTDTQYF
TGTGCCAGCAGCCCCGGAGGGGGACCCACAGATACGCAGTATTTT
>TRBD2|TRBV6-6|-|TRBJ2-7
CASSYSAGAKYEQYF
TGTGCCAGCAGTTACTCGGCGGGAGCAAAATACGAGCAGTACTTC
>-|TRBV9|-|TRBJ1-3
CASSVEVHSGNTIYF
TGTGCCAGCAGCGTAGAGGTTCATTCTGGAAACACCATATATTTT
>-|TRBV10-3|-|TRBJ2-7
CAIKKDRQTYEQYF
TGTGCCATCAAGAAAGACAGACAAACCTACGAGCAGTACTTC
>-|TRBV6-4|few|TRBJ2-1
CASSPRALGDSYNEQFF
TGTGCCAGCAGCCCCCGGGCTCTCGGGGACTCCTACAATGAGCAGTTCTTC
>-|TRBV7-9|-|TRBJ1-4
CASSFWATNEKLFF
TGTGCCAGCAGCTTTTGGGCAACTAATGAAAAACTGTTTTTT
>-|TRBV28|-|TRBJ2-7
CASSGLTYEQYF
TGTGCCAGCAGCGGGTTAACCTACGAGCAGTACTTC
>-|TRBV7-3|once|TRBJ2-2
CASSLYRAGELFF
TGTGCCAGCAGCTTATACCGGGCCGGGGAGCTGTTTTTT
>-|TRBV11-2|-|TRBJ1-1
CASSLSRLANTEAFF
TGTGCCAGCAGCTTAAGTAGGCTCGCGAACACTGAAGCTTTCTTT
>-|TRBV2|-|TRBJ2-3
CAVDGPRTDTQYF
TGTGCCGTAGACGGTCCCCGCACAGATACGCAGTATTTT
>TRBD1|TRBV4-1|few|TRBJ2-7
CASSQGTGYEQYF
TGCGCCAGCAGCCAAGGGACAGGGTACGAGCAGTACTTC
>-|TRBV5-1|-|TRBJ2-5
CASSLGLAETQYF
TGCGCCAGCAGCTTGGGATTAGCCGAGACCCAGTACTTC
>-|TRBV7-2|-|TRBJ2-3
CASSPGAGSRNTDTQYF
TGTGCCAGCAGTCCAGGGGCGGGGTCGAGGAACACAGATACGCAGTATTTT
>TRBD1|TRBV7-2|-|TRBJ1-2
CASSRTQGGNGYTF
TGTGCCAGCAGCCGGACGCAGGGGGGGAATGGCTACACCTTC
>TRBD2|TRBV6-4|-|TRBJ2-1
CVSSEGREPYNEQFF
TGTGTCAGCAGTGAGGGGCGGGAGCCCTACAATGAGCAGTTCTTC
>-|TRBV30|-|TRBJ1-2
CAWSGGRGDGYTF
TGTGCCTGGAGTGGTGGCCGAGGGGATGGCTACACCTTC
>-|TRBV2|few|TRBJ2-2
CASSPPPGELFF
TGTGCCAGCAGCCCCCCGCCCGGGGAGCTGTTTTTT
>TRBD2|TRBV7-2|-|TRBJ2-5
CASSFTWTSGRPSQETQYF
TGTGCCAGCAGCTTTACGTGGACTAGCGGGAGACCATCCCAAGAGACCCAGTACTTC
>-|TRBV11-2|-|TRBJ2-7
CASSRVDEQYF
TGTGCCAGCAGCCGCGTAGACGAGCAGTACTTC
>-|TRBV28|medium-sized|TRBJ2-7
CASLNPQGYEQYF
TGTGCCAGCCTGAATCCTCAGGGCTACGAGCAGTACTTC
>-|TRBV7-3|once|TRBJ2-7
CASSSMAGPGHEQYF
TGTGCCAGCAGCTCTATGGCAGGCCCCGGGCACGAGCAGTACTTC
>TRBD2|TRBV29-1|-|TRBJ2-7
CSVVEREGLEQYF
TGCAGCGTTGTTGAGCGGGAGGGCCTCGAGCAGTACTTC